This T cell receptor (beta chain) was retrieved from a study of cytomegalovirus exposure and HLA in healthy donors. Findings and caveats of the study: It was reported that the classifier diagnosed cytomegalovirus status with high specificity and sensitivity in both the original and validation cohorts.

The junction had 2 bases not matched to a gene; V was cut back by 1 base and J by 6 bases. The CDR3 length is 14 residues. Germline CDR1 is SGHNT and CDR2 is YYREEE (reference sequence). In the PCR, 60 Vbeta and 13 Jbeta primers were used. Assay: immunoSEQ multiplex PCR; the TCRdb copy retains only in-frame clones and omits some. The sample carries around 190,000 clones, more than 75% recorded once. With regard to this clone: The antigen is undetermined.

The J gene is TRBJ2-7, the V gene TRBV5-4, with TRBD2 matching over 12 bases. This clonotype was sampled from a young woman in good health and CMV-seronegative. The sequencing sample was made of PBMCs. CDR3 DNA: TGTGCCAGCAGCTTGAAACTAGCGGGAGGCGAGCAGTACTTC. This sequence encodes CASSLKLAGGEQYF.